A selection of T cell receptor beta chains follows, all from one sample in a study of T cells in Graves' hyperthyroidism and ophthalmopathy. In TCRdb, the multiplex PCR reads were re-called with MiXCR into one record per CDR3 protein. The sample contains hundreds of thousands of distinct CDR3 sequences, roughly 14% of which appear only once. The sequenced material came from blood. The source of these receptors is a woman aged 40 to 55 with Graves' ophthalmopathy. CDR3s include the opening cysteine and the closing phenylalanine or tryptophan. D genes are given only for firm matches. Rows give clone size only sometimes, using once, few, many, or a class for an expanded clone.

d_call: .; clone_size: many; j_call: TRBJ2-7; v_call: TRBV6-2/TRBV6-3; cdr3_aa: CASRDGTGRYEQYF; cdr3_nt: TGTGCCAGCAGGGACGGGACTGGCAGATACGAGCAGTACTTC
d_call: .; clone_size: .; j_call: TRBJ2-6; v_call: TRBV6-2/TRBV6-3; cdr3_aa: CASSGGGNVLTF; cdr3_nt: TGTGCCAGCAGTGGAGGTGGCAACGTCCTGACTTTC
d_call: .; clone_size: many; j_call: TRBJ1-2; v_call: TRBV28; cdr3_aa: CASSLFSGAGYGYTF; cdr3_nt: TGTGCCAGCAGTTTATTTTCAGGGGCTGGCTATGGCTACACCTTC
d_call: .; clone_size: many; j_call: TRBJ1-1; v_call: TRBV6-1; cdr3_aa: CASTEGQSDTETFF; cdr3_nt: TGTGCCAGCACTGAAGGACAAAGTGATACTGAAACTTTCTTT
d_call: TRBD1; clone_size: few; j_call: TRBJ2-5; v_call: TRBV11-2; cdr3_aa: CASSFGQGGFQETQYF; cdr3_nt: TGTGCCAGCAGCTTCGGACAGGGGGGCTTCCAAGAGACCCAGTACTTC
d_call: TRBD1; clone_size: many; j_call: TRBJ2-7; v_call: TRBV25-1; cdr3_aa: CASSGGQGDYEQYF; cdr3_nt: TGTGCCAGCAGTGGGGGACAGGGGGACTACGAGCAGTACTTC
d_call: .; clone_size: many; j_call: TRBJ2-2; v_call: TRBV12-3/TRBV12-4; cdr3_aa: CASSLIPGTTTGELFF; cdr3_nt: TGTGCCAGCAGTCTCATACCCGGGACCACCACCGGGGAGCTGTTTTTT
d_call: .; clone_size: many; j_call: TRBJ1-2; v_call: TRBV6-1; cdr3_aa: CASSDTGYGYGYTF; cdr3_nt: TGTGCCAGCAGTGATACAGGGTATGGCTATGGCTACACCTTC
d_call: TRBD2; clone_size: .; j_call: TRBJ2-7; v_call: TRBV29-1; cdr3_aa: CSVERAAGGPGSPSYEQYF; cdr3_nt: TGCAGCGTTGAGAGGGCCGCGGGAGGGCCAGGGTCCCCTTCCTACGAGCAGTACTTC
d_call: .; clone_size: many; j_call: TRBJ2-2; v_call: TRBV20-1; cdr3_aa: CSARDPTTGELFF; cdr3_nt: TGCAGTGCTAGAGATCCGACTACCGGGGAGCTGTTTTTT
d_call: TRBD2; clone_size: few; j_call: TRBJ2-5; v_call: TRBV24-1; cdr3_aa: CATSDLSGTYQETQYF; cdr3_nt: TGTGCCACCAGTGATCTTAGCGGGACCTACCAAGAGACCCAGTACTTC
d_call: .; clone_size: few; j_call: TRBJ2-2; v_call: TRBV28; cdr3_aa: CASSLDSLNTGELFF; cdr3_nt: TGTGCCAGCAGTTTAGACTCCCTGAACACCGGGGAGCTGTTTTTT
d_call: TRBD1; clone_size: many; j_call: TRBJ2-5; v_call: TRBV28; cdr3_aa: CASSPDRLGETQYF; cdr3_nt: TGTGCCAGCAGTCCGGACAGGTTGGGGGAGACCCAGTACTTC
d_call: .; clone_size: many; j_call: TRBJ1-5; v_call: TRBV28; cdr3_aa: CAGSRGSSNQPQHF; cdr3_nt: TGTGCCGGAAGCAGGGGTTCGAGCAATCAGCCCCAGCATTTT
d_call: TRBD2; clone_size: many; j_call: TRBJ2-5; v_call: TRBV6-5; cdr3_aa: CASSAPGGEGTQYF; cdr3_nt: TGTGCCAGCAGCGCCCCAGGAGGGGAGGGGACCCAGTACTTC